These 21 T cell receptor beta chains originate from one sample sequenced in a study of beta chain features in type 1 diabetes. Overall study findings and caveats: Shorter TCRB CDR3s, moderately but significantly so, marked every one of the four CD4+ subsets in Type 1 diabetes patients.

These receptors have no known antigen. Reverse transcribing all isolated RNA meant expressed TCRB transcripts were sequenced. TCRdb's table, derived via immunoSEQ multiplex PCR, lists solely in-frame clones and lacks some. The sample includes about 160,000 clones, about 10% of them seen just once. Sequencing used central memory CD4+ T cells from blood. All receptors come from a woman aged 25 to 39 with type 1 diabetes.

The V call is TRBV5-1, the J call TRBJ1-1; TRBD1 matches 7 bases. Germline V gene data show CDR1 as SGHRS and CDR2 as YFSETQ. This CDR3 contains 14 residues. V was pared by 4 bases and J by 1 base, with 4 bases of the junction left unmatched. The CDR3 nucleotides are TGCGCCAGCAGCCCGGACAGGCAGAACACTGAAGCTTTCTTT. This gives the protein CASSPDRQNTEAFF. The variable domain in full, completed from reference TRBV5-1 and TRBJ1-1, reads KAGVTQTPRYLIKTRGQQVTLSCSPISGHRSVSWYQQTPGQGLQFLFEYFSETQRNKGNFPGRFSGRQFSNSRSEMNVSTLELGDSALYLCASSPDRQNTEAFFGQGTRLTVV.

The chain joins TRBV29-1 to TRBJ1-2, with D possibly being TRBD1 (5 bases). Germline V gene sequence: CDR1 SQVTM, CDR2 ANQGSEA. The V and J ends lost 6 bases and 3 bases respectively, with 17 bases between them. CDR3 length: 14 residues. The CDR3 region is CSVGAGRLDYGYTF. CDR3 nucleotide sequence: TGCAGCGTAGGGGCAGGGAGGTTGGACTATGGCTACACCTTC.

The V and J genes are TRBV14 and TRBJ2-7; 7 bases are a match to TRBD1. Germline assignment: CDR1 SGHDN and CDR2 FVKESK. Trimming removed 4 bases from V and 1 base from J; junction bases left unmatched: 4. The CDR3 consists of 14 residues. The CDR3 coding sequence is TGTGCCAGCAGCCTAGACAGGGTGTCCTACGAGCAGTACTTC. This translates into CASSLDRVSYEQYF. Full variable domain (outside the CDR3, taken from reference TRBV14 and TRBJ2-7): EAGVTQFPSHSVIEKGQTVTLRCDPISGHDNLYWYRRVMGKEIKFLLHFVKESKQDESGMPNNRFLAERTGGTYSTLKVQPAELEDSGVYFCASSLDRVSYEQYFGPGTRLTVT.

The chain uses TRBV30 and TRBJ2-5; 9 bases match TRBD1. Germline CDR1 is GTSNPN and CDR2 is SVGIG (reference sequence). The CDR3 loop spans 13 amino acids. V shed 4 bases and J 5 bases; nucleotides not matched to a gene: 5. The CDR3 protein is CAWTGQGRETQYF. Here the CDR3 DNA reads TGTGCCTGGACGGGACAGGGAAGGGAGACCCAGTACTTC.

This clone came up a few times. The CDR3 DNA reads as TGTGCCAGCAGCGGGACAGGGGGCGATGAGCAGTTCTTC. Encoded protein: CASSGTGGDEQFF. The chain has TRBV2 and TRBJ2-1; TRBD1 matches at 12 bases. Germline trimming cut 6 bases from V and 8 bases from J; bases unmatched to any gene: 2. The CDR3 is 13 residues long. Germline V gene sequence: CDR1 SNHLY, CDR2 FYNNEI.

The rearrangement joins TRBV30 to TRBJ2-5, with D perhaps TRBD2 (6 bases). The J call is uncertain, as TRBJ2-7 better fits the DNA end. The CDR3 length is 13 residues. The germline V gene encodes CDR1 GTSNPN and CDR2 SVGIG (reference sequence). CDR3 coding DNA: TGTGCCTGGAGTCGGGACTCCGGATACGAGCAGTACTTC. Translation: CAWSRDSGYEQYF.

V gene TRBV28 combines with J gene TRBJ2-1, with TRBD1 matching 9 bases. The germline V gene has CDR1 MDHEN and CDR2 SYDVKM. The J segment lost 3 bases and the V segment lost 7 bases, leaving 7 bases of the junction unmatched. The CDR3 is made up of 15 amino acids. The CDR3 reads CASISGTGLYNEQFF. DNA for the CDR3: TGTGCCAGCATCTCCGGGACAGGGCTCTACAATGAGCAGTTCTTC. The full variable domain, with the rest looked up from reference TRBV28 and TRBJ2-1, is DVKVTQSSRYLVKRTGEKVFLECVQDMDHENMFWYRQDPGLGLRLIYFSYDVKMKEKGDIPEGYSVSREKKERFSLILESASTNQTSMYLCASISGTGLYNEQFFGPGTRLTVL.

The V gene is TRBV18, the J gene TRBJ2-7; 8 nucleotides agree with TRBD2. The ends lost 6 bases at V and 3 bases at J; junction bases unmatched: 13. CDR1 is KGHSH and CDR2 is LQKENI in the germline V gene. This CDR3 region has 16 residues. CDR3 loop: CASSRSGSGVDYEQYF. CDR3 DNA sequence: TGTGCCAGCTCCCGTTCGGGTAGCGGGGTAGACTACGAGCAGTACTTC.

The chain joins TRBV25-1 to TRBJ1-4; 9 nucleotides agree with TRBD1. V was clipped by 4 bases and J by 16 bases; unmatched bases: 13. The CDR3 consists of 14 residues. In germline, CDR1 is MGHDK, CDR2 SYGVNS. The CDR3 sequence is CASSGAGTGQRPFF. The CDR3, as DNA: TGTGCCAGCAGTGGGGCCGGGACAGGGCAGCGGCCGTTTTTT.

This clone was counted a few times. The chain has TRBV4-1 and TRBJ2-1; 8 bases are a match to TRBD2. This CDR3 is 15 amino acids long. CDR1 and CDR2 from the germline V gene are MGHRA and YSYEKL. Trimming cost V 4 bases and J 8 bases; bases outside gene matches: 10. CDR3 residues: CASSPFREGPDEQFF. In DNA, the CDR3 is TGCGCCAGCAGCCCGTTTCGGGAGGGCCCGGATGAGCAGTTCTTC.

This clone has a handful of counts. This chain uses TRBV11-2 with TRBJ1-4; 7 bases map to TRBD1. Germline CDR1 reads SGHAT; CDR2 reads FQNNGV. The CDR3 runs 14 residues. V was clipped by 4 bases and J by 7 bases; unmatched bases: 6. CDR3 DNA sequence: TGTGCCAGCAGCTATGGACAGGCGGGTGAAAAACTGTTTTTT. It yields the protein CASSYGQAGEKLFF.

This clone was recorded a few times. The V and J genes are TRBV18 and TRBJ1-1; no clear D. Germline CDR1 KGHSH, CDR2 LQKENI. V was clipped by 1 base and J by 3 bases, with 6 bases between them. This CDR3 is built from 13 residues. The CDR3 spells CASSPRADTEAFF. In DNA, the CDR3 is TGTGCCAGCTCACCACGCGCTGACACTGAAGCTTTCTTT.

The table lists this clone with a few counts. The chain joins TRBV6-5 to TRBJ2-5; TRBD2 aligns across 10 bases. Germline V gene sequence: CDR1 MNHEY, CDR2 SVGAGI. The V segment lost 4 bases and the J segment 1 base; nucleotides outside the gene matches: 0. This CDR3 is built from 14 residues. The CDR3 DNA reads TGTGCCAGCAGTTCTAGCGGGAGCCAAGAGACCCAGTACTTC. Encoded protein: CASSSSGSQETQYF.

This chain links TRBV2 with TRBJ2-1, with a weak D call TRBD1 (6 bases). This CDR3 region has 14 residues. The V and J ends lost 7 bases and 4 bases respectively, with 14 bases between them. The germline V gene has CDR1 SNHLY and CDR2 FYNNEI. CDR3 coding DNA: TGTGCCAGCACTAGCCAGGGGCGTTACAATGAGCAGTTCTTC. Protein: CASTSQGRYNEQFF.

This clone was observed a handful of times. This chain joins TRBV5-1 and TRBJ2-7, with 8 bases identical to TRBD2. Trimming took 0 bases from V and 3 from J; bases not matched to a gene: 5. Germline assignment: CDR1 SGHRS and CDR2 YFSETQ. This CDR3 is built from 15 residues. The CDR3, as DNA: TGCGCCAGCAGCTTGGAAGCGGGAGCGATCTACGAGCAGTACTTC. Protein: CASSLEAGAIYEQYF.

The V and J genes are TRBV30 and TRBJ2-7; perhaps TRBD1 as D (6 bases). Trimming left V 0 bases short and J 3 bases short, with 9 bases between. CDR1 and CDR2 from the germline V gene are GTSNPN and SVGIG (reference sequence). The CDR3 totals 13 residues. The CDR3 nucleotides are TGTGCCTGGAGTGTAGGGGGATACTACGAGCAGTACTTC. It translates to CAWSVGGYYEQYF. The complete variable domain, with remaining parts taken from reference TRBV30 and TRBJ2-7, reads SQTIHQWPATLVQPVGSPLSLECTVEGTSNPNLYWYRQAAGRGLQLLFYSVGIGQISSEVPQNLSASRPQDRQFILSSKKLLLSDSGFYLCAWSVGGYYEQYFGPGTRLTVT.

There are many counts of this clone. The chain recombines TRBV30 with TRBJ1-2; TRBD1 might be the D (5 bases). V was clipped by 0 bases and J by 2 bases, with 19 bases between them. There are 17 residues in the CDR3. CDR1 GTSNPN and CDR2 SVGIG come from the germline V gene (reference sequence). CDR3 protein: CAWSVEVGTVGNYGYTF. In nucleotides, the CDR3 is TGTGCCTGGAGTGTAGAAGTTGGGACTGTTGGGAACTATGGCTACACCTTC.

The CDR3, as DNA: TGTGCCAGTAGTAGAGGGGGACAGGAGAATCAGCCCCAGCATTTT. It encodes CASSRGGQENQPQHF. The chain has TRBV19 and TRBJ1-5; 8 nucleotides line up with TRBD1. The CDR3 covers 15 residues. V lost 4 bases and J lost 4; bases outside the gene matches: 6. Germline values: CDR1 LNHDA, CDR2 SQIVND (reference sequence).

The V and J genes are TRBV30 and TRBJ1-4; D is possibly TRBD1 (6 bases). This CDR3 has 12 amino acids. The germline CDR1 and CDR2 sequences are GTSNPN and SVGIG (reference sequence). Between the trimmed V and J ends, which lost 0 bases and 12 bases, there was a span of 11 bases. The CDR3 here is CAWSVARGELFF. DNA of the CDR3: TGTGCCTGGAGTGTAGCCAGGGGAGAACTGTTTTTT. Drawing the rest from reference TRBV30 and TRBJ1-4, the complete variable domain is SQTIHQWPATLVQPVGSPLSLECTVEGTSNPNLYWYRQAAGRGLQLLFYSVGIGQISSEVPQNLSASRPQDRQFILSSKKLLLSDSGFYLCAWSVARGELFFGSGTQLSVL.

The chain uses TRBV5-1 and TRBJ2-2, with D tentatively TRBD1 (6 bases). The length of the CDR3 is 16 residues. Germline CDR1 is SGHRS and CDR2 is YFSETQ. Deletions cut 5 bases from V and 2 bases from J, with 16 bases between. The CDR3 protein is CASSPVGTPNTGELFF. The CDR3 bases are TGCGCCAGCAGTCCGGTCGGGACACCTAACACCGGGGAGCTGTTTTTT. Based on the CDR3 plus reference TRBV5-1 and TRBJ2-2, the full variable domain is KAGVTQTPRYLIKTRGQQVTLSCSPISGHRSVSWYQQTPGQGLQFLFEYFSETQRNKGNFPGRFSGRQFSNSRSEMNVSTLELGDSALYLCASSPVGTPNTGELFFGEGSRLTVL.

This clone was detected a few times. This chain connects TRBV2 to TRBJ2-3, with TRBD2 as a possible D gene (6 bases). The CDR3 totals 15 residues. V was pared by 5 bases and J by 2 bases, with 14 bases between. CDR1 and CDR2 (germline): SNHLY, FYNNEI. CDR3 DNA: TGTGCCAGCAGTCCACTAGCAGCAATCACAGATACGCAGTATTTT. It codes for CASSPLAAITDTQYF.